One TCR beta chain is described in this entry. The sample is drawn from a study of blood T cell repertoires in COVID-19. Germline lookup yields CDR1 SGHVS and CDR2 FQNEAQ. The trim removed 2 bases at V and 7 bases at J, leaving 1 base unmatched. This CDR3 contains 13 residues. Measured with immunoSEQ multiplex PCR; TCRdb has only the in-frame clones, and not every one. The table includes 200,000 to 250,000 clones, less than 85% detected once. This chain links TRBV7-8 with TRBJ2-1; 8 nucleotides align to TRBD1. The sequenced sample was peripheral blood. The origin of this receptor is a woman between 65 and 79 years old with active or convalescent COVID-19. Here the CDR3 reads CASSLNRGNEQFF. In nucleotides, the CDR3 is TGTGCCAGCAGCTTAAACAGGGGGAATGAGCAGTTCTTC.